Each of the 32 T cell receptor beta chains below was sequenced from the same sample in a study of blood T cell repertoires in COVID-19. The data were produced by immunoSEQ multiplex PCR, yet TCRdb's version contains in-frame clones alone and is incomplete. The table records over 200,000 clones, roughly 86% of them present only once. Sequencing was carried out using peripheral blood. Receptors were obtained from a woman aged 60 to 75 with acute or convalescent COVID-19.

The rearrangement uses TRBV29-1 and TRBJ2-4; TRBD2 aligns across 9 bases. Germline CDR1 and CDR2: SQVTM and ANQGSEA. V shed 5 bases and J 6 bases; nucleotides not matched to a gene: 8. This CDR3 is built from 14 residues. CDR3 sequence: CSVSLAGRVNIQYF. As DNA, the CDR3 is TGCAGCGTTTCACTAGCGGGTAGAGTAAACATTCAGTACTTC.

The chain has TRBV28 and TRBJ1-1; D remains unclear. The CDR3 covers 13 residues. With 7 bases removed from V and 5 bases from J, the gap between germline ends came to 14 bases. Germline values: CDR1 MDHEN, CDR2 SYDVKM. CDR3 in amino acids: CASKEQEVTEAFF. In DNA, the CDR3 is TGTGCCAGCAAGGAGCAGGAGGTAACTGAAGCTTTCTTT.

The chain joins TRBV11-3 to TRBJ1-4; 9 bases match TRBD1. This CDR3 region has 19 residues. V shed 3 bases, J shed 4 bases, and the junction held 15 bases outside the gene matches. Germline V CDR1 and CDR2: SGHNT, YENEEA. CDR3 residues: CASSFLGQGTWGVNEKLFF. CDR3 bases: TGTGCCAGCAGCTTCCTCGGACAGGGGACTTGGGGGGTTAATGAAAAACTGTTTTTT. The variable domain in full, completed from reference TRBV11-3 and TRBJ1-4, reads EAGVVQSPRYKIIEKKQPVAFWCNPISGHNTLYWYLQNLGQGPELLIRYENEEAVDDSQLPKDRFSAERLKGVDSTLKIQPAELGDSAVYLCASSFLGQGTWGVNEKLFFGSGTQLSVL.

The chain recombines TRBV9 with TRBJ1-1; 12 bases map to TRBD1. CDR1 is SGDLS and CDR2 is YYNGEE in the germline V gene. The CDR3 is 15 amino acids. With V trimmed by 2 bases and J by 3 bases, 2 bases remained unmatched. In DNA form, the CDR3 reads TGTGCCAGCAGCGTGGGGACAGGGGGCTACACTGAAGCTTTCTTT. Translation: CASSVGTGGYTEAFF. The variable domain in full, with the rest retrieved from reference TRBV9 and TRBJ1-1, is DSGVTQTPKHLITATGQRVTLRCSPRSGDLSVYWYQQSLDQGLQFLIQYYNGEERAKGNILERFSAQQFPDLHSELNLSSLELGDSALYFCASSVGTGGYTEAFFGQGTRLTVV.

The gene calls are TRBV27 and TRBJ2-7; TRBD2 might be the D (6 bases). The ends were cut back, 5 bases at V and 0 bases at J, with 14 bases in the middle. The CDR3 runs to 15 residues. Per the germline V gene, CDR1 is MNHEY and CDR2 is SMNVEV (reference sequence). CDR3 bases: TGTGCCAGCAGTCGGGGGACGGGATCCTCCTACGAGCAGTACTTC. Protein sequence: CASSRGTGSSYEQYF.

The CDR3 protein is CASSPGRPQYF. DNA for the CDR3: TGTGCCAGCTCACCGGGGCGACCCCAGTACTTC. V usage is TRBV18 and J usage is TRBJ2-5; tentative D call: TRBD1 (5 bases). Trimming stripped 3 bases from V and 9 bases from J, with 8 bases between. The V gene's germline CDR1 is KGHSH and CDR2 LQKENI. The CDR3 loop spans 11 amino acids.

The table lists this clone with a count of one. The chain links TRBV9 to TRBJ2-5, with TRBD2 as a possible D gene (5 bases). Germline CDR1 and CDR2: SGDLS and YYNGEE. V gave up 4 bases and J gave up 1 base, with 14 bases separating them. The length of the CDR3 is 15 residues. CDR3 loop: CASSPPESGQETQYF. The CDR3 bases are TGTGCCAGCAGCCCCCCGGAAAGCGGCCAAGAGACCCAGTACTTC.

This clone was seen just once. This chain links TRBV19 with TRBJ2-2; weak D call: TRBD1 (5 bases). The CDR3 totals 16 residues. Trimming cost V 2 bases and J 0 bases, with 10 bases left between them. Germline V gene data show CDR1 as LNHDA and CDR2 as SQIVND (reference sequence). CDR3 DNA: TGTGCCAGTAGTATAACGCCCAGGGCGAACACCGGGGAGCTGTTTTTT. Its translation is CASSITPRANTGELFF.

The rearrangement uses TRBV28 and TRBJ1-5; 8 bases align to TRBD1. The CDR3 length is 16 residues. CDR1 and CDR2 from the germline V gene are MDHEN and SYDVKM. Trimming at V came to 4 bases and at J to 9 bases, leaving 14 bases not matched to a gene. This CDR3 reads CASSSVPGQVQRPQHF. The CDR3 DNA reads as TGTGCCAGCAGTTCCGTCCCGGGACAGGTTCAAAGGCCCCAGCATTTT.

This chain links TRBV9 with TRBJ2-7; 7 bases line up with TRBD2. The CDR3 contains 15 residues. The ends lost 0 bases at V and 2 bases at J; junction bases unmatched: 5. Germline V CDR1 and CDR2: SGDLS, YYNGEE. The CDR3 nucleotides are TGTGCCAGCAGCGTAGAGGCGGGGGATACCTACGAGCAGTACTTC. Translation: CASSVEAGDTYEQYF.

The V call is TRBV11-1, the J call TRBJ1-2; 8 nucleotides agree with TRBD1. V lost 2 bases and J lost 0; bases outside the gene matches: 5. The CDR3 spans 16 residues. Germline V gives CDR1 SGHAT, CDR2 FQDESV (reference sequence). CDR3 DNA sequence: TGTGCCAGCAGCTTAAGGCAGGGGGCCACTAACTATGGCTACACCTTC. This translates into CASSLRQGATNYGYTF.

To note about this clone: Different DNA sequences within this sample yield the same CDR3. The chain carries TRBV9 and TRBJ2-3, with D unresolved. V lost 4 bases and J 1 base, leaving 7 bases between the germline ends. The V gene's germline CDR1 is SGDLS and CDR2 YYNGEE. There are 13 residues in the CDR3. This chain's CDR3 is CASSLSRTDTQYF. The CDR3 nucleotides read TGTGCCAGCAGCCTTTCCCGCACAGATACGCAGTATTTT.

The CDR3 sequence: CASIRRLGGYTF. The DNA for the CDR3 is TGTGCCAGCATTAGGAGATTGGGTGGCTACACCTTC. The V gene is TRBV12-3 or TRBV12-4, the J gene TRBJ1-2, with no clear D. The CDR3 consists of 12 residues. Between the trimmed V and J ends, which lost 7 bases and 7 bases, there was a span of 13 bases.

As DNA, the CDR3 is TGCGCCAGCAAGACAGGGAGCACTGAAGCTTTCTTT. This encodes CASKTGSTEAFF. The rearrangement uses TRBV10-2 and TRBJ1-1; 7 nucleotides line up with TRBD1. The germline V gene has CDR1 WSHSY and CDR2 SAAADI. The length of the CDR3 is 12 residues. V gave up 7 bases and J gave up 4 bases; unmatched junction bases: 3.

V gene TRBV19 combines with J gene TRBJ1-2; D is undetermined. Germline CDR1 is LNHDA and CDR2 is SQIVND (reference sequence). The V end was cut by 0 bases, the J end by 5 bases, with 19 bases between. The CDR3 is 17 residues long. As DNA, the CDR3 is TGTGCCAGTAGTATAGATCCGACACCTTCGGGGTGGTATGGCTACACCTTC. Amino acids: CASSIDPTPSGWYGYTF.

The chain combines TRBV6-2 or TRBV6-3 with TRBJ2-5; the match to TRBD2 covers 12 bases. Germline V gene data show CDR1 as MNHEY and CDR2 as SVGEGT. V was clipped by 5 bases and J by 4 bases; unmatched bases: 2. CDR3 size: 14 residues. CDR3 sequence reads: CASSGLAGPETQYF. The CDR3 DNA sequence: TGTGCCAGCAGTGGACTAGCGGGACCAGAGACCCAGTACTTC.

This chain uses TRBV30 with TRBJ1-2; D is undetermined. CDR3 length: 12 residues. CDR1 is GTSNPN and CDR2 is SVGIG in the germline V gene (reference sequence). Trimming left V 6 bases short and J 4 bases short, with 12 bases between. CDR3 region: CACAEQLYGYTF. CDR3 DNA: TGTGCCTGTGCGGAGCAACTCTATGGCTACACCTTC.

The chain couples TRBV5-1 to TRBJ2-7; TRBD2 agrees at 8 bases. V shed 4 bases, J shed 2 bases, and the junction held 5 bases outside the gene matches. This CDR3 has 14 amino acids. Germline loops: CDR1 SGHRS, CDR2 YFSETQ. CDR3 loop: CASSPSGSPYEQYF. The CDR3 DNA follows: TGCGCCAGCAGCCCAAGCGGGAGTCCCTACGAGCAGTACTTC.

The chain has TRBV6-5 and TRBJ2-7; D is perhaps TRBD2 (5 bases). The germline CDR1 and CDR2 sequences are MNHEY and SVGAGI. The CDR3 is made up of 12 amino acids. V was pared by 7 bases and J by 3 bases, with 10 bases between. CDR3 sequence: CASKDSLYEQYF. The DNA for the CDR3 is TGTGCCAGCAAGGACTCTCTCTACGAGCAGTACTTC.

The genes are TRBV5-4 and TRBJ2-7, with D possibly TRBD1 on 6 matching bases. Germline lookup yields CDR1 SGHNT and CDR2 YYREEE (reference sequence). Between the trimmed V and J ends, which lost 0 bases and 5 bases, there was a span of 15 bases. The CDR3 consists of 15 residues. CDR3 protein: CASSLVAGVEDEQYF. In DNA, the CDR3 is TGTGCCAGCAGCTTGGTGGCAGGGGTAGAGGACGAGCAGTACTTC. The whole variable domain, remainder taken from reference TRBV5-4 and TRBJ2-7, is ETGVTQSPTHLIKTRGQQVTLRCSSQSGHNTVSWYQQALGQGPQFIFQYYREEENGRGNFPPRFSGLQFPNYSSELNVNALELDDSALYLCASSLVAGVEDEQYFGPGTRLTVT.

This clone was counted a few times. This chain uses TRBV18 with TRBJ1-4; D gene ambiguous. The CDR3 runs to 20 residues. Germline CDR1 is KGHSH and CDR2 is LQKENI. In nucleotides, the CDR3 is TGTGCGATAAAAGTAGAGCGAAACCGAGCATGGGAGGAAACTAATGAAAAACTGTTTTTT. Its protein product is CAIKVERNRAWEETNEKLFF.

The CDR3 bases are TGTGCCAGCAGTGATCGGGACAGGAGTCCCAATCTGAACACTGAAGCTTTCTTT. Amino acids: CASSDRDRSPNLNTEAFF. This rearrangement joins TRBV6-1 to TRBJ1-1; 8 bases match TRBD1. Germline assignment: CDR1 MNHNS and CDR2 SASEGT. The J segment lost 0 bases and the V segment lost 3 bases, leaving 12 bases of the junction unmatched. This CDR3 comprises 18 residues.

The chain combines TRBV27 with TRBJ2-7, with 11 positions matching TRBD2. From germline, CDR1 is MNHEY and CDR2 SMNVEV (reference sequence). CDR3 size: 17 residues. V gave up 0 bases and J gave up 2 bases; unmatched junction bases: 6. CDR3 loop: CASSLSSLAGDPYEQYF. Here the CDR3 DNA reads TGTGCCAGCAGTTTATCTTCACTAGCGGGGGATCCCTACGAGCAGTACTTC.

There are a few counts of this clone. The rearrangement uses TRBV9 and TRBJ2-5; 9 bases match TRBD2. The CDR3 is made up of 15 amino acids. Germline CDR1 SGDLS, CDR2 YYNGEE. Trimming at V came to 3 bases and at J to 4 bases, leaving 7 bases not matched to a gene. The CDR3 loop is CASSETGTSLETQYF. For the CDR3, the DNA is TGTGCCAGCAGCGAAACCGGGACTAGCCTAGAGACCCAGTACTTC. Variable domain in full (rest from reference TRBV9 and TRBJ2-5): DSGVTQTPKHLITATGQRVTLRCSPRSGDLSVYWYQQSLDQGLQFLIQYYNGEERAKGNILERFSAQQFPDLHSELNLSSLELGDSALYFCASSETGTSLETQYFGPGTRLLVL.

The chain has TRBV10-1 and TRBJ2-1; TRBD2 matches 8 bases. The CDR3 is 14 residues long. Germline trimming cut 6 bases from V and 4 bases from J; bases unmatched to any gene: 5. CDR1 and CDR2 from the germline V gene are WNHNN and SYGVQD (reference sequence). CDR3 amino acids: CASRAGGDYNEQFF. Here the CDR3 DNA reads TGCGCCAGCAGGGCGGGAGGAGATTACAATGAGCAGTTCTTC.

This chain connects TRBV28 to TRBJ2-1; TRBD2 matches at 13 bases. After removal of 2 bases from V and 8 bases from J, the junction contained 6 bases not matched to a gene. Germline V lookup: CDR1 MDHEN, CDR2 SYDVKM. The CDR3 is made up of 16 amino acids. CDR3 coding DNA: TGTGCCAGCAGTTTAGCCGGACTAGCGGGAGTTCATGAGCAGTTCTTC. Its translation is CASSLAGLAGVHEQFF.

This chain joins TRBV19 and TRBJ2-2; perhaps TRBD1 as D (5 bases). The CDR3 consists of 15 residues. Germline V gene data show CDR1 as LNHDA and CDR2 as SQIVND (reference sequence). V lost 8 bases, J lost 5 bases, and 18 bases lay in between. CDR3 sequence reads: CASGPQQGRTGELFF. CDR3 DNA sequence: TGTGCCAGTGGTCCCCAGCAGGGAAGGACCGGGGAGCTGTTTTTT.

This chain uses TRBV5-1 with TRBJ2-1, with TRBD2 matching 13 bases. The J segment lost 3 bases and the V segment lost 2 bases, leaving 8 bases of the junction unmatched. The germline V gene has CDR1 SGHRS and CDR2 YFSETQ. CDR3 size: 18 residues. The CDR3, as DNA: TGCGCCAGCAGCTTCGCAAGACTAGCGGGAGGAAACTACAATGAGCAGTTCTTC. It is translated as CASSFARLAGGNYNEQFF. Full variable domain (remainder filled in from reference TRBV5-1 and TRBJ2-1): KAGVTQTPRYLIKTRGQQVTLSCSPISGHRSVSWYQQTPGQGLQFLFEYFSETQRNKGNFPGRFSGRQFSNSRSEMNVSTLELGDSALYLCASSFARLAGGNYNEQFFGPGTRLTVL.

J is TRBJ2-3 and V is TRBV9; D possibly corresponds to TRBD2 (5 bases). Deletions cut 4 bases from V and 5 bases from J, with 20 bases between. Germline V gene data show CDR1 as SGDLS and CDR2 as YYNGEE. The CDR3 sequence is 16 residues long. The CDR3 bases are TGTGCCAGCAGCCCCGGACTCCTTTTCATAGGAGATACGCAGTATTTT. Translating gives CASSPGLLFIGDTQYF. Complete variable domain (other parts from reference TRBV9 and TRBJ2-3): DSGVTQTPKHLITATGQRVTLRCSPRSGDLSVYWYQQSLDQGLQFLIQYYNGEERAKGNILERFSAQQFPDLHSELNLSSLELGDSALYFCASSPGLLFIGDTQYFGPGTRLTVL.

The chain combines TRBV27 with TRBJ2-2; tentatively, D is TRBD1 (6 bases). Per germline, CDR1 MNHEY and CDR2 SMNVEV (reference sequence). The CDR3 contains 15 residues. V shed 3 bases and J shed 2 bases, with 10 bases lying between them. For the CDR3, the DNA is TGTGCCAGCAGTTTTTGGGACACCAACACCGGGGAGCTGTTTTTT. Its translation: CASSFWDTNTGELFF.

The V and J genes are TRBV29-1 and TRBJ1-2; D is unclear. Germline V gene data show CDR1 as SQVTM and CDR2 as ANQGSEA. The V and J ends lost 4 bases and 5 bases respectively, with 5 bases between them. The CDR3 length is 10 residues. CDR3 nucleotides: TGCAGCGTTGGGACTTATGGCTACACCTTC. It translates to CSVGTYGYTF.

The chain is built from TRBV5-1 and TRBJ2-1; TRBD2 is a possible D gene (5 bases). There are 14 residues in the CDR3. V shed 0 bases and J shed 7 bases, with 11 bases lying between them. The germline V gene encodes CDR1 SGHRS and CDR2 YFSETQ. The CDR3 is CASSLEGPGNEQFF. In DNA form, the CDR3 reads TGCGCCAGCAGCTTGGAAGGGCCGGGGAATGAGCAGTTCTTC.